This T cell receptor (beta chain) came from a study of CD8 T cells in Susac syndrome. Random hexamers served to reverse transcribe roughly 0.45 to 1 ug RNA. TCRdb analysed the immunoSEQ multiplex PCR reads with MiXCR anew, one entry per CDR3 protein. The data show roughly 140,000 distinct CDR3 sequences, approximately 96% seen once. Germline CDR1 and CDR2: SEHNR and FQNEAQ (reference sequence). V was clipped by 5 bases and J by 3 bases; unmatched bases: 3. The CDR3 extends over 14 amino acids. This receptor was identified in a human donor with Susac syndrome. The V gene is TRBV7-9, the J gene TRBJ1-2; 10 positions match TRBD1. Sequencing input: CD4+ T cells from PBMCs. CDR3 DNA: TGTGCCAGCAGCACCGGGACAGGGGACTATGGCTACACCTTC. Protein: CASSTGTGDYGYTF.